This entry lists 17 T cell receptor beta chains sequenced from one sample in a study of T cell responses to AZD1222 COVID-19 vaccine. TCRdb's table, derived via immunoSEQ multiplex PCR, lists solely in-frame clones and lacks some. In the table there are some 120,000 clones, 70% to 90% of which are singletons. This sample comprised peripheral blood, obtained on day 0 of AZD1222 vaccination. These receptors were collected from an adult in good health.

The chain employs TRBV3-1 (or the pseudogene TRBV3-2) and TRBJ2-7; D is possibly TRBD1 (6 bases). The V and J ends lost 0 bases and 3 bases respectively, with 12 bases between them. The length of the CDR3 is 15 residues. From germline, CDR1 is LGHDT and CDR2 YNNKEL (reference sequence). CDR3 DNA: TGTGCCAGCAGCCAAGATCGAGTCAGGGGCTACGAGCAGTACTTC. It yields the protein CASSQDRVRGYEQYF.

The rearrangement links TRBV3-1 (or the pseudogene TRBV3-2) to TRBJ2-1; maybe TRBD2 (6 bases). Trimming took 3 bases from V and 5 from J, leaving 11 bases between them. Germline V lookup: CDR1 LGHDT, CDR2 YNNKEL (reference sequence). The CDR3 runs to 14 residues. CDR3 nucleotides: TGTGCCAGCAGCCATTACCGGGAGAACAATGAGCAGTTCTTC. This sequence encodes CASSHYRENNEQFF.

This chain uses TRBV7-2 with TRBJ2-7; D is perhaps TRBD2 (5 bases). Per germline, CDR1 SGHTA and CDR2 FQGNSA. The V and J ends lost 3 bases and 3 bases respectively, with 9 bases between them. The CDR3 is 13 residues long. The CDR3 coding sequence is TGTGCCAGCAGCTTCCTAGCTCGCTACGAGCAGTACTTC. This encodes CASSFLARYEQYF.

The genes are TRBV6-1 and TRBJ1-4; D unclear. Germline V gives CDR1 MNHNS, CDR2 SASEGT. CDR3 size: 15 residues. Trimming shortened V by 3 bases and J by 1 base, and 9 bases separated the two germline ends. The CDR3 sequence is CASSDSRGTNEKLFF. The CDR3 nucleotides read TGTGCCAGCAGTGATTCGAGAGGAACTAATGAAAAACTGTTTTTT.

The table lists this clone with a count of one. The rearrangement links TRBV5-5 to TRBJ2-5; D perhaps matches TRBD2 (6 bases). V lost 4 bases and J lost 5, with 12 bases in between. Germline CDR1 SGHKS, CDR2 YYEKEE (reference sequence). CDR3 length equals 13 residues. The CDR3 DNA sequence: TGTGCCAGCAGCCTCCCGGGGGAGGAGACCCAGTACTTC. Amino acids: CASSLPGEETQYF.

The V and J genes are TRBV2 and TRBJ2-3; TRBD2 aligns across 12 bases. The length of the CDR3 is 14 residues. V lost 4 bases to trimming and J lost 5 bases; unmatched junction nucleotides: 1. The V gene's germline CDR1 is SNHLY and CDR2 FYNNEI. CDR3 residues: CASSASGRVDTQYF. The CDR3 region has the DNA TGTGCCAGCAGTGCTAGCGGGAGGGTAGATACGCAGTATTTT.

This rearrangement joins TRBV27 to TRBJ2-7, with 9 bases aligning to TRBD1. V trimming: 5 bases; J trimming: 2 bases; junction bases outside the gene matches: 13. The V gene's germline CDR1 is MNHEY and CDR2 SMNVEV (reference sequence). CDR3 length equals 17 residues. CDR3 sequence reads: CASSPYRDREGAYEQYF. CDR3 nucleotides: TGTGCCAGCAGTCCATACCGGGACAGGGAGGGAGCCTACGAGCAGTACTTC.

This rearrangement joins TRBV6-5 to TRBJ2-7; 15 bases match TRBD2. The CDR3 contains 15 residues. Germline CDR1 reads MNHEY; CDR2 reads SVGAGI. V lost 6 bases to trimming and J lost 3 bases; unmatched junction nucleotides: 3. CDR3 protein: CASRGTSGGNYEQYF. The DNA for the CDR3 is TGTGCCAGCAGAGGGACTAGCGGGGGGAACTACGAGCAGTACTTC.

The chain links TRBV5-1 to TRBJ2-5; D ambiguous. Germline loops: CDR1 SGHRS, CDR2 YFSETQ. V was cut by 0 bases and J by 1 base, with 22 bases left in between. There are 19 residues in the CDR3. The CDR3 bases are TGCGCCAGCAGCTTGGGGAGCTTTGTACAGAAAAGACCCCAAGAGACCCAGTACTTC. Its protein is CASSLGSFVQKRPQETQYF.

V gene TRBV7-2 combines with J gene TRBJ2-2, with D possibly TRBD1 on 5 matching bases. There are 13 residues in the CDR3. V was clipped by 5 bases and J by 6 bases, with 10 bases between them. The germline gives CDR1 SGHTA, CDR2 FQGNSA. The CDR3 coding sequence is TGTGCCAGCAGCAGATCAGGGTCCGGGGAGCTGTTTTTT. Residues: CASSRSGSGELFF.

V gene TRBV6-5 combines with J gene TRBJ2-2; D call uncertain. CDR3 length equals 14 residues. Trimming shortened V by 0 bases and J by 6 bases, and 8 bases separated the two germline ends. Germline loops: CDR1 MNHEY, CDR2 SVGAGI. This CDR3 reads CASSYSGFSGELFF. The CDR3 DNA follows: TGTGCCAGCAGTTACTCAGGGTTTTCCGGGGAGCTGTTTTTT.

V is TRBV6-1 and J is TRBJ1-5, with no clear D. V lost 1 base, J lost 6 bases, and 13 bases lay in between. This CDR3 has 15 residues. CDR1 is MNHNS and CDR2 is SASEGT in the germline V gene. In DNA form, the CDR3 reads TGTGCCAGCAGTGAAGGTCGCACCCTCGGTCAGCCCCAGCATTTT. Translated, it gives CASSEGRTLGQPQHF.

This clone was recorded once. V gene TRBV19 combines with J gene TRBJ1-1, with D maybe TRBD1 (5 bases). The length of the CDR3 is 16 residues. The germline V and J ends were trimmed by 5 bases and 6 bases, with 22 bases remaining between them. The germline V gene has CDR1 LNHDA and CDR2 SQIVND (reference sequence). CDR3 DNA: TGTGCCAGTAGTGATCCCGCCACCACAGGAGGGGCTGAAGCTTTCTTT. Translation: CASSDPATTGGAEAFF. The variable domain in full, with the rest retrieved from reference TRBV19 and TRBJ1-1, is DGGITQSPKYLFRKEGQNVTLSCEQNLNHDAMYWYRQDPGQGLRLIYYSQIVNDFQKGDIAEGYSVSREKKESFPLTVTSAQKNPTAFYLCASSDPATTGGAEAFFGQGTRLTVV.

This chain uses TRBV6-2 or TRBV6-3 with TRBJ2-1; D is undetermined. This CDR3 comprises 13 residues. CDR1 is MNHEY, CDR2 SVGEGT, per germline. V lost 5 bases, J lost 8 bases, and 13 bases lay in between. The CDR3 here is CASSPAETYEQFF. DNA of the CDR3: TGTGCCAGCAGTCCCGCGGAGACCTATGAGCAGTTCTTC.

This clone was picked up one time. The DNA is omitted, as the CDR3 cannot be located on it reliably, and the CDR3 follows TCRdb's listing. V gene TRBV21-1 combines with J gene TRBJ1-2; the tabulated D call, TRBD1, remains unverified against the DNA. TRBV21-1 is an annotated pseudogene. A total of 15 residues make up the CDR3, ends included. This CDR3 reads CASIIFGTGNYGYTF.

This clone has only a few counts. CDR3 nucleotides: TGTGCCAGCAGCTTGGGAGGGACCCTATACGAGCAGTACTTC. This codes for CASSLGGTLYEQYF. The rearrangement uses TRBV5-6 and TRBJ2-7, with D perhaps TRBD1 or TRBD2 (5 bases each). Trimming cost V 0 bases and J 4 bases, with 11 bases left between them. The CDR3 has 14 residues. Germline CDR1 SGHDT, CDR2 YYEEEE. Combining the CDR3 with reference TRBV5-6 and TRBJ2-7 gives the whole variable domain DAGVTQSPTHLIKTRGQQVTLRCSPKSGHDTVSWYQQALGQGPQFIFQYYEEEERQRGNFPDRFSGHQFPNYSSELNVNALLLGDSALYLCASSLGGTLYEQYFGPGTRLTVT.

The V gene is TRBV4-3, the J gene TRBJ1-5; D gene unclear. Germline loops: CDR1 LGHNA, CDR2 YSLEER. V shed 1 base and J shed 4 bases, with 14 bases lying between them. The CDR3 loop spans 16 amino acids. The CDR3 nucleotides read TGCGCCAGCAGCCAAGTTTTTGCAGGCGATAATCAGCCCCAGCATTTT. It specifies CASSQVFAGDNQPQHF.